This TCR beta chain was sequenced during a study of T-cell memory formation after mild COVID-19. The CDR3 sequence is 15 residues long. Deletions cut 3 bases from V and 2 bases from J, with 13 bases between. The germline gives CDR1 LNHDA, CDR2 SQIVND (reference sequence). MiXCR, applied by TCRdb to the 5' RACE reads, yields one record per CDR3 protein. Of a few hundred thousand distinct CDR3 sequences listed, around 15% were seen once; the top ten hold approximately 20%. The sequenced material came from PBMCs or a T cell subset sorted from them (not recorded which). The TCR comes from a man aged 18 to 30 who had mild COVID-19 (a few samples of this study predate the infection). Cell type and time point are not known. V is TRBV19 and J is TRBJ1-2; weak D call: TRBD1 (6 bases). The CDR3 nucleotides are TGTGCCAGTAGTATCCCGGAGCAGGGGAACTATGGCTACACCTTC. Its protein is CASSIPEQGNYGYTF.